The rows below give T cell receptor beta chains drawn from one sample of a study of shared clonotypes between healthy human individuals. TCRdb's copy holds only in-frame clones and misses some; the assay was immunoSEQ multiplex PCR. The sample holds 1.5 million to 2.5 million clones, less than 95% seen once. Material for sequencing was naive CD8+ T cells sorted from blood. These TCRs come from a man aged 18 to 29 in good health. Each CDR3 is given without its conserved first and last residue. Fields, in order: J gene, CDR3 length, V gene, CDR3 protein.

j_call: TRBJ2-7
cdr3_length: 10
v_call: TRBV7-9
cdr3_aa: ASSSPTYEQY

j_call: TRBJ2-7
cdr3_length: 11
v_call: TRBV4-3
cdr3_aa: ASSQDAPYEQY

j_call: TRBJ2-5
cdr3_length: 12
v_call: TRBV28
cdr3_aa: ASSLAAGEETQY

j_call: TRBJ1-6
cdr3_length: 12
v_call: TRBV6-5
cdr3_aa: ASSRIASNSPLH

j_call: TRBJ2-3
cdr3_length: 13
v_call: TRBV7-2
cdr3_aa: ASSLGAGVADTQY

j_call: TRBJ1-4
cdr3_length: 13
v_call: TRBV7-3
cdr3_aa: ASSLTGGTNEKLF

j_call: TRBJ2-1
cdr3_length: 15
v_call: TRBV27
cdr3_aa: ASSQYTGGLSYNEQF

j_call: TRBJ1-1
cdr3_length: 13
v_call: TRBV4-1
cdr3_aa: ASSPYTVGEAEAF

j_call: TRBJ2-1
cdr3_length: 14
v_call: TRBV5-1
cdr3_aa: ASSWGQGFAYNEQF

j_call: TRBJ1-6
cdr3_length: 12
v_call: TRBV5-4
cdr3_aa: ASSLTGDNSPLH

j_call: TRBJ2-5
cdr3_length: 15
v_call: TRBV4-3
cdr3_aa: ASSLSGTSGRGETQY

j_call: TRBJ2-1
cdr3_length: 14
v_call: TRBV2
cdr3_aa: ASSENLAGGYNEQF

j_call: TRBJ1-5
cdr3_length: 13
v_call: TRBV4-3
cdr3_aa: ASSQDRDPNQPQH

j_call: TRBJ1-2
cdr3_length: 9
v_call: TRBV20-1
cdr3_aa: SATEDLGYT

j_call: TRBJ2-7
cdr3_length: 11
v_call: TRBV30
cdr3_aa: AWSINGQYEQY

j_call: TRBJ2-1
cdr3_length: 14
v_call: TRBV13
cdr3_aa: ASSTWGTPSYNEQF

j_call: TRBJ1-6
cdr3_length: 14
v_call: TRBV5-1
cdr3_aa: ASSRGPSSYNSPLH

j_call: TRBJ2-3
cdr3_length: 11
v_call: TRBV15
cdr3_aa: ATSRALRDTQY

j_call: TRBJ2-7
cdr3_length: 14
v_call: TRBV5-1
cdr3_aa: ASFGQGPSGGDEQY

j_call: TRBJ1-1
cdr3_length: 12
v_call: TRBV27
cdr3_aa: ASSSPGHSYEAF

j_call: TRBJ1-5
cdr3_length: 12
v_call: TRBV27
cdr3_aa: ASSLTGGGQPQH

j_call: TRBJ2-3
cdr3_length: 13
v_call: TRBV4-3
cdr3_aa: ASSQLTSSTDTQY

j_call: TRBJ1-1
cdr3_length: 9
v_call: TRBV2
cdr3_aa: ASSEGGEAF

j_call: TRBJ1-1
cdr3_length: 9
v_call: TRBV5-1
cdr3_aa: ASSFGPEAF

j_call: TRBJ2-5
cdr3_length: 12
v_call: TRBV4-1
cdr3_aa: ASSPREGKETQY

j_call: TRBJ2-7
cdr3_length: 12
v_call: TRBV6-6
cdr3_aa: ASSSDRGLYEQY

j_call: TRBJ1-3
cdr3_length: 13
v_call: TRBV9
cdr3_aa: ASSVGDRVGNTIY

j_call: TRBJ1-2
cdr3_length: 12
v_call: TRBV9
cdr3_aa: ASSVGGGDYGYT

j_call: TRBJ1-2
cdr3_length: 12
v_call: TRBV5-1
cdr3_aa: ASSLDRTNYGYT

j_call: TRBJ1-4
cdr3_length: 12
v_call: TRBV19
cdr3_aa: ASRGQAGFEKLF

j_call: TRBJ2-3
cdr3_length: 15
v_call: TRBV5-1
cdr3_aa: ASSLTGTSGGTDTQY